The rows below give T cell receptor beta chains drawn from one sample of a study of T cell responses to AZD1222 COVID-19 vaccine. This table comes from immunoSEQ multiplex PCR, and its TCRdb copy is limited to in-frame clones, with some not included. In the table there are tens of thousands of clones, approximately 91% of which are singletons. The sequencing here drew on peripheral blood, taken on day 0 of AZD1222 vaccination. The receptors here all came from an adult in good health. Both conserved end residues are part of each CDR3. A D gene is named only where the DNA matches it firmly. Size tells how often a clone was seen (once, few, many) or the class of an expanded clone, and some rows leave it out.

CDR3nt	CDR3aa	d_gene	j_gene	abundance	v_gene
TGCGCCAGCAGCATGATGGTTGAGCAGTTCTTC	CASSMMVEQFF	.	TRBJ2-1	.	TRBV5-1
TGTGCCAGCAGCTTAGTCGGGACAGGGAACACTGAAGCTTTCTTT	CASSLVGTGNTEAFF	TRBD1	TRBJ1-1	.	TRBV7-6
TGTGCCAGCAGTTCTCCGGGACTAGCGGGGGTAGAGACCCAGTACTTC	CASSSPGLAGVETQYF	TRBD2	TRBJ2-5	.	TRBV6-5
TGTGCCAGCAGTTACGGCAACTCTGGAAACACCATATATTTT	CASSYGNSGNTIYF	.	TRBJ1-3	.	TRBV6-6
TGTGCCAGCAGTATTGAGCACCAAGAGACCCAGTACTTC	CASSIEHQETQYF	.	TRBJ2-5	few	TRBV4-2
TGTGCCAGCAGCCCCAGCGGGGGGGAAAGAGGTCAGCCCCAGCATTTT	CASSPSGGERGQPQHF	.	TRBJ1-5	.	TRBV7-9
TGTGCCAGCAGTTTTTGGGGAGGAGGGGGCGCCAATCAGCCCCAGCATTTT	CASSFWGGGGANQPQHF	TRBD1	TRBJ1-5	.	TRBV28
TGTGCCAGCAGTGAATTGGATCCAACCGGGGAGCTGTTTTTT	CASSELDPTGELFF	.	TRBJ2-2	.	TRBV6-1
TGCGCCAGCAGCCAACGGACAGGGGAAGGACACGGCTACACCTTC	CASSQRTGEGHGYTF	TRBD1	TRBJ1-2	.	TRBV4-1
TGTGCCAGCTCACCCAAAACAGGGGATGGCTACACCTTC	CASSPKTGDGYTF	TRBD1	TRBJ1-2	.	TRBV18
TGTGCCAGCAGTTCATGGGAGGGAGGGGGACTTAGCAATCAGCCCCAGCATTTT	CASSSWEGGGLSNQPQHF	.	TRBJ1-5	.	TRBV27
TGTGCCAGCAGGACAGGGGAGGAGTACGAGCAGTACTTC	CASRTGEEYEQYF	TRBD1	TRBJ2-7	.	TRBV6-5
TGTGCCAGCTCTGACGCAAGTCCCTACGAGCAGTACTTC	CASSDASPYEQYF	.	TRBJ2-7	.	TRBV18
TGTGCCAGCAGCCCGGACAGGGAAGTGGGCTACACCTTC	CASSPDREVGYTF	TRBD1	TRBJ1-2	.	TRBV7-2
TGCGCCAGCAGCCATGCACGGGACCCTCGGGGCGAGCAGTACTTC	CASSHARDPRGEQYF	.	TRBJ2-7	once	TRBV4-1
TGCAGTGCTAGCCAGGGTTACGAGCAGTACTTC	CSASQGYEQYF	.	TRBJ2-7	once	TRBV20-1
TGTGCCAGTAGTATAGTAGAGTCCAACTATGGCTACACCTTC	CASSIVESNYGYTF	.	TRBJ1-2	.	TRBV19
TGTGCCAGCTCACCACAGACAGGGCGAGACACTGAAGCTTTCTTT	CASSPQTGRDTEAFF	TRBD1	TRBJ1-1	.	TRBV18
TGTGCCAGTAGTCGCCTCCGGCAGGGTGAGGGTCAGCCCCAGCATTTT	CASSRLRQGEGQPQHF	.	TRBJ1-5	once	TRBV19
TGTGCCAGCGAAGACAGGGAATGGTATCAGCCCCAGCATTTT	CASEDREWYQPQHF	TRBD1	TRBJ1-5	.	TRBV9
TGTGCCAGCAGGAATCGGGGCGGAAGGTACAATGAGCAGTTCTTC	CASRNRGGRYNEQFF	.	TRBJ2-1	.	TRBV7-2
TGTGCCAGCAGTTTCCGAGGAGCCTACGAGCAGTACTTC	CASSFRGAYEQYF	.	TRBJ2-7	.	TRBV12-3/TRBV12-4
TGTGCCAGCTCACGGCGGGGGACTAATGAAAAACTGTTTTTT	CASSRRGTNEKLFF	.	TRBJ1-4	once	TRBV18
TGTGCCAGCAGCTTAGCTGAATACACCGGGGAGCTGTTTTTT	CASSLAEYTGELFF	.	TRBJ2-2	.	TRBV11-2
TGCGCCAGCAGCCAATATATTGGTGACTCGTACGAGCAGTACTTC	CASSQYIGDSYEQYF	.	TRBJ2-7	.	TRBV4-3
TGTGCCAGCAGCCAAGATCACGTTAACCAGCTGAGTGAAGCTTTCTTT	CASSQDHVNQLSEAFF	.	TRBJ1-1	.	TRBV3-1/TRBV3-2
TGTGCCAGCAGTCCCACCGGGGGGCAGTTCTTC	CASSPTGGQFF	.	TRBJ2-1	.	TRBV12-3/TRBV12-4
TGTGCCAGCAGCTTGGGGGCAGGCCGCTTTGACTACGAGCAGTACTTC	CASSLGAGRFDYEQYF	.	TRBJ2-7	once	TRBV5-6
TGTGCCAGCTCACCACAGGACTTGCCCGGGGAGCTGTTTTTT	CASSPQDLPGELFF	.	TRBJ2-2	.	TRBV18
TGTGCCAGCAGTCGACTAGCGGGAGAGCAGTACTTC	CASSRLAGEQYF	TRBD2	TRBJ2-7	.	TRBV6-2/TRBV6-3
TGTGCCAGCAGTTACTCGGGGGGCGAAGGGGAGACTCAGTACTTC	CASSYSGGEGETQYF	.	TRBJ2-5	.	TRBV6-5
TGTGCCAGCAGCGGGGCCCCGGGACAGGGAACTAATGAAAAACTGTTTTTT	CASSGAPGQGTNEKLFF	TRBD1	TRBJ1-4	.	TRBV9
TGTGCCAGTAGCCCGGGCAGGAGCTATGGCTACACCTTC	CASSPGRSYGYTF	.	TRBJ1-2	.	TRBV19
TGTGCCAGCAGTTACTCGACGGGACAGGGGTCTGACTACACCTTC	CASSYSTGQGSDYTF	TRBD1	TRBJ1-2	few	TRBV6-5
TGTGCCAGCAGCTTGGGGACAGGGGGCTATGGCTACACCTTC	CASSLGTGGYGYTF	TRBD1	TRBJ1-2	.	TRBV5-5
TGTGCCAGCAGTTACGAACGGCTCAAGAGGCCCCAGCATTTT	CASSYERLKRPQHF	.	TRBJ1-5	.	TRBV6-6
TGTGCCAGCAGAACAGGGGGCCCCAACTATGGCTACACCTTC	CASRTGGPNYGYTF	TRBD1	TRBJ1-2	.	TRBV6-5
TGTGCCAGCAGTTTTGCGGGGGCGCGGAATGAGCAGTTCTTC	CASSFAGARNEQFF	.	TRBJ2-1	.	TRBV28
TGTGCCAGCCCCCCCATGACAGGTGAAACTAACTATGGCTACACCTTC	CASPPMTGETNYGYTF	.	TRBJ1-2	.	TRBV11-3
TGTGCCAGCAGCCCTCTGGAGGGGACCTACGAGCAGTACTTC	CASSPLEGTYEQYF	.	TRBJ2-7	.	TRBV7-8
TGTGCCACCAGCAGGAGGACAGGGGGCATCTATGGCTACACCTTC	CATSRRTGGIYGYTF	TRBD1	TRBJ1-2	.	TRBV15
TGTGCCAGCAACCACGCATCAGATGGCTACACCTTC	CASNHASDGYTF	.	TRBJ1-2	.	TRBV9